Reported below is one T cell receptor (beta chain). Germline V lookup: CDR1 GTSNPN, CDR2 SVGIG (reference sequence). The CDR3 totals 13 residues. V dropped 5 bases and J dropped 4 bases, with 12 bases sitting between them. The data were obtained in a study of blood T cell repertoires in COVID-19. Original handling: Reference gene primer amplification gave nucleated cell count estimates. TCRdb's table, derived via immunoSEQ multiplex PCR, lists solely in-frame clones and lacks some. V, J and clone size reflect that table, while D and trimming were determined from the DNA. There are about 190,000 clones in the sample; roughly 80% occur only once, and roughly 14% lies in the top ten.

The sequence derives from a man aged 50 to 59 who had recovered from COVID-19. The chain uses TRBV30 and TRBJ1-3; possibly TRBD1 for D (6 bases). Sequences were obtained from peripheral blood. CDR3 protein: CAWDPTGGNTIYF. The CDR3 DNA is TGTGCCTGGGATCCCACAGGGGGAAACACCATATATTTT.